Below, one T cell receptor (beta chain) is given with its context. CDR3 length: 12 amino acids. Trimming left V 8 bases short and J 4 bases short, with 11 bases between. CDR1 is LNHDA and CDR2 is SQIVND in the germline V gene (reference sequence). The source of the sample is a study of blood T cell repertoires in COVID-19. Study context: Collection of acute and convalescent COVID-19 samples took place in the United States, Italy and Spain. PBMCs, B-cell-depleted T cells, or T cells were the source of the cDNA or gDNA that made up the material.

Sequencing was performed with immunoSEQ multiplex PCR; in TCRdb, only in-frame clones are kept and a portion is missing. The data hold more than 300,000 clones, with around 86% observed a single time. Sequencing was done on a sample of peripheral blood. The receptor comes from a woman aged 50 to 60 with acute or convalescent COVID-19. The rearrangement joins TRBV19 to TRBJ1-2; D is perhaps TRBD1 (6 bases). The CDR3 region is CASLDRSYGYTF. The CDR3 nucleotides read TGTGCCAGTCTTGACAGGAGCTATGGCTACACCTTC.